The 8 T cell receptor beta chains below come from one sample, sequenced in a study of shared clonotypes between healthy human individuals (dated by TCRdb to the early 2020s). Receptor libraries were prepared by the immunoSEQ multiplex PCR assay. The table was pulled from immuneACCESS by TCRdb, which kept in-frame rearrangements only. Such tables lose some clones; where checked, under half of the loss comes from unresolved V genes, and the rest has no known cause. The sample includes 1,400,000 or so clones, with just under 99% observed a single time. The ten largest clonotypes hold 0.3% to 0.45% of the sample. Sequenced input: naive CD4+ T cells sorted from blood. This sample's cell subset or site label indicates: CD45RA+ positively selected. These receptor sequences come from a man aged 30 to 39 in good health.

The chain uses TRBV6-1 and TRBJ1-4; 11 nucleotides line up with TRBD1. The CDR3 covers 15 residues. J lost 7 bases, V lost 3 bases, and 4 bases had no gene match. The V gene's germline CDR1 is MNHNS and CDR2 SASEGT. The CDR3 nucleotides read TGTGCCAGCAGTGATGGGGACAGGGGGACTGAAAAACTGTTTTTT. Amino acid sequence: CASSDGDRGTEKLFF.

This clone showed up just once. The chain is built from TRBV29-1 and TRBJ1-2; possibly TRBD1 for D (6 bases). CDR3 size: 13 residues. Per the germline V gene, CDR1 is SQVTM and CDR2 is ANQGSEA. V lost 6 bases and J lost 9, with 20 bases in between. The CDR3 DNA reads as TGCAGCGTCGAACGAACAGGGAGTTGGAGCTACACCTTC. Translated: CSVERTGSWSYTF.

V and J are TRBV4-3 and TRBJ2-5; TRBD1 is a possible D gene (6 bases). Trimming stripped 0 bases from V and 5 bases from J, with 16 bases between. The CDR3 contains 16 residues. Looked up from germline, CDR1 is LGHNA and CDR2 is YSLEER. The CDR3: CASSQEGWGLGETQYF. In nucleotides, the CDR3 is TGCGCCAGCAGCCAAGAAGGATGGGGGCTAGGGGAGACCCAGTACTTC.

J is TRBJ1-2 and V is TRBV5-4; 7 positions match TRBD1. This CDR3 is 14 amino acids long. Germline V gene data show CDR1 as SGHNT and CDR2 as YYREEE (reference sequence). V shed 4 bases and J 2 bases; nucleotides not matched to a gene: 5. The CDR3 bases are TGTGCCAGCAGCCCGGCACAGGGGAACTATGGCTACACCTTC. This encodes CASSPAQGNYGYTF. Based on the CDR3 plus reference TRBV5-4 and TRBJ1-2, the full variable domain is ETGVTQSPTHLIKTRGQQVTLRCSSQSGHNTVSWYQQALGQGPQFIFQYYREEENGRGNFPPRFSGLQFPNYSSELNVNALELDDSALYLCASSPAQGNYGYTFGSGTRLTVV.

This chain joins TRBV29-1 and TRBJ2-3; 10 nucleotides align to TRBD2. The ends lost 5 bases at V and 1 base at J; junction bases unmatched: 9. Germline loops: CDR1 SQVTM, CDR2 ANQGSEA. The CDR3 length is 16 residues. CDR3 coding DNA: TGCAGCGTTTCCCCTAGCGGGGGCCTTGGCACAGATACGCAGTATTTT. Protein: CSVSPSGGLGTDTQYF.

In the case of this clone: The sample has other DNA sequences that encode this CDR3 too. The CDR3 sequence: CASSLGQNYEQYF. The CDR3 DNA reads TGTGCCAGCAGCTTAGGTCAGAACTACGAGCAGTACTTC. V is TRBV7-3 and J is TRBJ2-7; no clear D. This CDR3 spans 13 amino acids. CDR1 and CDR2 (germline): SGHTA, FQGTGA. V gave up 2 bases and J gave up 3 bases, with 8 bases separating them.

V gene TRBV19 combines with J gene TRBJ2-1; 11 nucleotides agree with TRBD2. J lost 7 bases, V lost 7 bases, and 9 bases had no gene match. Germline-derived CDR1 and CDR2 are LNHDA and SQIVND (reference sequence). This CDR3 spans 15 amino acids. CDR3 protein: CASNIGLAGFNEQFF. CDR3 sequence (DNA): TGTGCCAGTAACATAGGACTAGCGGGTTTTAATGAGCAGTTCTTC. Full variable domain (missing parts from reference TRBV19 and TRBJ2-1): DGGITQSPKYLFRKEGQNVTLSCEQNLNHDAMYWYRQDPGQGLRLIYYSQIVNDFQKGDIAEGYSVSREKKESFPLTVTSAQKNPTAFYLCASNIGLAGFNEQFFGPGTRLTVL.

The rearrangement uses TRBV28 and TRBJ1-2, with D maybe TRBD1 (6 bases). The germline V and J ends were trimmed by 8 bases and 8 bases, with 12 bases remaining between them. The germline V gene has CDR1 MDHEN and CDR2 SYDVKM. This CDR3 is 11 amino acids long. CDR3 nucleotides: TGTGCCAGCCAAGGACAGATCGGCTACACCTTC. Its protein product is CASQGQIGYTF.